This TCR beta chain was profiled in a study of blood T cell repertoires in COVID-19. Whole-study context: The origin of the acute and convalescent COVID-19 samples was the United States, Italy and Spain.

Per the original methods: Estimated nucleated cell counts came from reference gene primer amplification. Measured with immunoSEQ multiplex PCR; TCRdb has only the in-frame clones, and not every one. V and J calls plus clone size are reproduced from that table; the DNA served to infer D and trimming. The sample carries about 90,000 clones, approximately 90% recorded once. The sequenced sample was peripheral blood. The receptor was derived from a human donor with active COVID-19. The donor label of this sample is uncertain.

CDR3 sequence (DNA): TGTGCCAGCTCACCACCAGGGGCGACGGAAGGCTACACCTTC. Residues: CASSPPGATEGYTF. The chain recombines TRBV18 with TRBJ1-2; tentatively, D is TRBD1 (5 bases). V shed 0 bases and J shed 8 bases, with 13 bases lying between them. This CDR3 has 14 amino acids. CDR1 and CDR2 (germline): KGHSH, LQKENI.